These 28 T cell receptor beta chains came from one sample sequenced in a study of shared clonotypes between healthy human individuals. Some clones are missing from TCRdb's copy, which holds only in-frame ones; the method was immunoSEQ multiplex PCR. The table lists about 1 million clones, 60% to 80% of them singletons. The sample consisted of memory CD4+ T cells sorted from blood. The subset denotes: CD45RA-negative fraction. The receptors stem from a man aged 18 to 30 in good health.

CDR3: CASRPLRFRVATNEKLFF. The CDR3 nucleotides are TGTGCCAGCAGACCGCTCAGGTTCCGTGTGGCGACTAATGAAAAACTGTTTTTT. The rearrangement uses TRBV2 and TRBJ1-4; D ambiguous. The CDR3 loop spans 18 amino acids. V lost 6 bases and J lost 2, with 22 bases in between. The germline CDR1 and CDR2 sequences are SNHLY and FYNNEI.

The CDR3 protein is CASSLGQPGEQYF. CDR3 DNA: TGTGCCAGCAGCTTGGGACAGCCCGGTGAGCAGTACTTC. The chain recombines TRBV7-9 with TRBJ2-7, with 7 bases matching TRBD1. The trim removed 3 bases at V and 7 bases at J, leaving 6 bases unmatched. Germline loops: CDR1 SEHNR, CDR2 FQNEAQ (reference sequence). This CDR3 comprises 13 residues.

Comments on this clone: The DNA is left out, because the CDR3 cannot be placed on it with certainty; the CDR3 is given as TCRdb lists it. The V and J genes are TRBV6-6 and TRBJ2-7; TRBD1, the D gene given by the table, was not confirmed from the DNA. Germline-derived CDR1 and CDR2 are MNHNY and SVGAGI (reference sequence). The length of the CDR3 is 15 amino acids, counting both ends. The CDR3 sequence is CASSSSTGGNYEQYF.

The chain recombines TRBV5-4 with TRBJ1-2; weak D call: TRBD1 (6 bases). This CDR3 is built from 15 residues. V lost 3 bases to trimming and J lost 2 bases, with 14 bases between them. CDR1 is SGHNT, CDR2 YYREEE, per germline (reference sequence). CDR3 bases: TGTGCCAGCAGCTCCTTTCGGGACACCAACTATGGCTACACCTTC. It codes for CASSSFRDTNYGYTF.

This clone occurred a few times. V gene TRBV5-1 combines with J gene TRBJ1-6; D not certain. Germline lookup yields CDR1 SGHRS and CDR2 YFSETQ. CDR3 length: 16 residues. The V end lost 0 bases, the J end lost 4 bases, and 11 bases lay between the germline ends. The CDR3 DNA sequence: TGCGCCAGCAGCTTGGGAGCAGCTGCTTATAATTCACCCCTCCACTTT. Its protein is CASSLGAAAYNSPLHF. The full variable domain, with the rest looked up from reference TRBV5-1 and TRBJ1-6, is KAGVTQTPRYLIKTRGQQVTLSCSPISGHRSVSWYQQTPGQGLQFLFEYFSETQRNKGNFPGRFSGRQFSNSRSEMNVSTLELGDSALYLCASSLGAAAYNSPLHFGNGTRLTVT.

The chain carries TRBV19 and TRBJ2-5; D is uncertain. The germline V and J ends were trimmed by 2 bases and 3 bases, with 1 base remaining between them. Looked up from germline, CDR1 is LNHDA and CDR2 is SQIVND (reference sequence). CDR3 size: 11 residues. CDR3 sequence (DNA): TGTGCCAGTAGTATAAAAGAGACCCAGTACTTC. Translating it yields CASSIKETQYF.

Remarks on this clone: Other DNA sequences in this specimen translate into the identical CDR3. The V call is TRBV5-4, the J call TRBJ2-1, with 12 bases lining up with TRBD2. The germline gives CDR1 SGHNT, CDR2 YYREEE (reference sequence). V shed 0 bases, J shed 4 bases, and the junction held 2 bases outside the gene matches. The CDR3 runs to 16 residues. In DNA form, the CDR3 reads TGTGCCAGCAGCTTGGGACTAGCGGGGGCGTACAATGAGCAGTTCTTC. This encodes CASSLGLAGAYNEQFF.

This chain joins TRBV30 and TRBJ2-3; a weak D match, TRBD1 (6 bases). The V gene's germline CDR1 is GTSNPN and CDR2 SVGIG (reference sequence). The V end lost 3 bases, the J end lost 4 bases, and 17 bases lay between the germline ends. The CDR3 loop spans 15 amino acids. CDR3 nucleotide sequence: TGTGCCTGGAGCCCCTTGGGGGCGCGTTCAGATACGCAGTATTTT. The encoded protein is CAWSPLGARSDTQYF.

This clone was detected once. The CDR3 loop is CASSYSTGDNEQFF. CDR3 bases: TGTGCCAGCAGTTACTCGACGGGGGACAATGAGCAGTTCTTC. This chain connects TRBV6-6 to TRBJ2-1; a weak D match, TRBD2 (6 bases). The CDR3 has 14 residues. Deletions cut 0 bases from V and 5 bases from J, with 8 bases between. Looked up from germline, CDR1 is MNHNY and CDR2 is SVGAGI (reference sequence).

This clone was seen more than once but under ten times. This chain connects TRBV7-9 to TRBJ1-6; maybe TRBD1 (6 bases). Germline-derived CDR1 and CDR2 are SEHNR and FQNEAQ (reference sequence). Trimming pared 5 bases from V and 7 bases from J, leaving 18 bases between. The CDR3 length is 16 residues. CDR3 coding DNA: TGTGCCAGCAGCGCAGCCCTTCAGGGGAGAAATTCACCCCTCCACTTT. Translated, it gives CASSAALQGRNSPLHF.

This clone has just one count. The sample carries other DNA sequences with the same CDR3. J is TRBJ2-7 and V is TRBV7-6, with D possibly being TRBD2 (6 bases). V was clipped by 5 bases and J by 2 bases, with 16 bases between them. The CDR3 extends over 15 amino acids. Looked up from germline, CDR1 is SGHVS and CDR2 is FNYEAQ. CDR3 protein: CASSAETSGAYEQYF. The CDR3 region has the DNA TGTGCCAGCAGCGCCGAGACTAGTGGGGCCTACGAGCAGTACTTC. The entire variable domain, with the rest obtained from reference TRBV7-6 and TRBJ2-7, is as follows: GAGVSQSPRYKVTKRGQDVALRCDPISGHVSLYWYRQALGQGPEFLTYFNYEAQQDKSGLPNDRFSAERPEGSISTLTIQRTEQRDSAMYRCASSAETSGAYEQYFGPGTRLTVT.

The chain couples TRBV5-6 to TRBJ2-2; D gene unclear. CDR3 size: 15 residues. V lost 2 bases to trimming and J lost 4 bases, with 12 bases between them. In germline, CDR1 is SGHDT, CDR2 YYEEEE. CDR3: CASSFGPLATGELFF. The CDR3 DNA sequence: TGTGCCAGCAGCTTTGGCCCTTTGGCCACCGGGGAGCTGTTTTTT.

This chain connects TRBV6-6 to TRBJ1-6; possible D gene TRBD1, 6 bases. Trimming pared 5 bases from V and 7 bases from J, leaving 15 bases between. Germline assignment: CDR1 MNHNY and CDR2 SVGAGI (reference sequence). The length of the CDR3 is 15 residues. CDR3 in amino acids: CASSRSGGQNSPLHF. CDR3 DNA: TGTGCCAGCAGTAGATCCGGGGGCCAGAATTCACCCCTCCACTTT.

The DNA of the CDR3 is TGTGCCAGCAGCCCGGGACCGAGCTCTGGAAACACCATATATTTT. Amino acid sequence: CASSPGPSSGNTIYF. The rearrangement links TRBV5-6 to TRBJ1-3; TRBD1 is a possible D gene (5 bases). Germline V CDR1 and CDR2: SGHDT, YYEEEE. CDR3 size: 15 residues. Trimming removed 4 bases from V and 0 bases from J, with 11 bases in between.

The rearrangement uses TRBV19 and TRBJ1-2; perhaps TRBD1 as D (5 bases). The CDR3 has 15 amino acids. V was trimmed by 7 bases and J by 3 bases, leaving 18 bases between them. CDR1 and CDR2 from the germline V gene are LNHDA and SQIVND (reference sequence). The CDR3 region is CASTLLTGGHYGYTF. In nucleotides, the CDR3 is TGTGCCAGTACCTTACTAACAGGCGGCCACTATGGCTACACCTTC.

CDR3 DNA sequence: TGTGCCAGCAGTTTCAGGGCAGGGTCGACCTACACCGGGGAGCTGTTTTTT. Translation gives CASSFRAGSTYTGELFF. The chain has TRBV28 and TRBJ2-2; D is perhaps TRBD1 (5 bases). The germline CDR1 and CDR2 sequences are MDHEN and SYDVKM. The CDR3 length is 17 residues. The V end lost 3 bases, the J end lost 3 bases, and 17 bases lay between the germline ends.

J is TRBJ2-3 and V is TRBV6-6, with D uncertain. Looked up from germline, CDR1 is MNHNY and CDR2 is SVGAGI (reference sequence). This CDR3 is built from 15 residues. The V end lost 8 bases, the J end lost 0 bases, and 15 bases lay between the germline ends. CDR3 bases: TGTGCCAGCTCCGCGAGTATTGCTAGCACAGATACGCAGTATTTT. This encodes CASSASIASTDTQYF.

The J gene is TRBJ1-5, the V gene TRBV27; D is possibly TRBD1 (5 bases). CDR1 is MNHEY, CDR2 SMNVEV, per germline (reference sequence). CDR3 length: 14 residues. Trimming left V 5 bases short and J 0 bases short, with 8 bases between. CDR3 amino acids: CASSGGGSNQPQHF. CDR3 bases: TGTGCCAGCAGTGGGGGGGGTAGCAATCAGCCCCAGCATTTT.

This clone was recorded many times. As DNA, the CDR3 is TGTGCCATCAGTGAAGGCAGGGCGAACACTGAAGCTTTCTTT. This sequence encodes CAISEGRANTEAFF. This chain links TRBV10-3 with TRBJ1-1; a weak D match, TRBD1 (5 bases). Trimming removed 3 bases from V and 1 base from J, with 9 bases in between. The CDR3 has 14 amino acids. In germline, CDR1 is ENHRY, CDR2 SYGVKD.

This clone was detected only once. Because the CDR3's place on the DNA is in doubt, the DNA is left out and the CDR3 is given as listed by TCRdb. This chain uses TRBV28 with TRBJ1-2; the table assigns TRBD1, which was not confirmed against the DNA. The germline gives CDR1 MDHEN, CDR2 SYDVKM. Including both end residues, the CDR3 is 21 amino acids long. The CDR3 reads CASSSPGQTLMATPSVRGSTF.

About this clone itself: Other DNA sequences in the sample encode the same CDR3. This chain connects TRBV10-3 to TRBJ1-1, with 7 bases lining up with TRBD1. CDR1 is ENHRY and CDR2 is SYGVKD in the germline V gene. This CDR3 has 13 residues. Losses at the gene ends were 6 bases for V and 2 bases for J; bases not matched to a gene: 3. The CDR3 loop reads CAISRDSNTEAFF. The CDR3 nucleotides are TGTGCCATCAGCCGGGACAGCAACACTGAAGCTTTCTTT.

As regards this clone: Distinct nucleotide sequences in the sample also encode this CDR3. The V and J genes are TRBV6-6 and TRBJ1-5; D is uncertain. CDR3 length: 14 residues. V lost 0 bases and J 4 bases, leaving 7 bases between the germline ends. The germline V gene encodes CDR1 MNHNY and CDR2 SVGAGI (reference sequence). The CDR3 here is CASSYSTGNQPQHF. DNA of the CDR3: TGTGCCAGCAGTTACTCGACGGGAAATCAGCCCCAGCATTTT.

This chain joins TRBV2 and TRBJ1-1; maybe TRBD1 (6 bases). Germline CDR1 and CDR2: SNHLY and FYNNEI. This CDR3 region has 15 residues. V lost 0 bases to trimming and J lost 4 bases, with 12 bases between them. CDR3 sequence reads: CASSEADRLTTEAFF. In nucleotides, the CDR3 is TGTGCCAGCAGTGAAGCCGACAGGCTGACCACTGAAGCTTTCTTT.

CDR3 region: CAISEGTRLGNEQFF. CDR3 in DNA: TGTGCCATCAGTGAAGGGACTAGGTTGGGCAATGAGCAGTTCTTC. This rearrangement joins TRBV10-3 to TRBJ2-1, with 8 positions matching TRBD2. The CDR3 contains 15 residues. Germline CDR1 and CDR2: ENHRY and SYGVKD. With V trimmed by 3 bases and J by 6 bases, 7 bases remained unmatched.

This clone was seen a single time. The CDR3 coding sequence is TGTGCCAGCCGACAAGACAGGGCAACCTACGAGCAGTACTTC. Translation gives CASRQDRATYEQYF. This chain uses TRBV27 with TRBJ2-7, with TRBD1 identical over 7 bases. This CDR3 spans 14 amino acids. After removal of 8 bases from V and 2 bases from J, the junction contained 9 bases not matched to a gene. Germline CDR1 reads MNHEY; CDR2 reads SMNVEV (reference sequence).

This clone showed up just a few times. The chain has TRBV5-6 and TRBJ1-1; 11 nucleotides align to TRBD1. The germline V gene encodes CDR1 SGHDT and CDR2 YYEEEE. This CDR3 comprises 15 residues. V shed 0 bases and J 3 bases; nucleotides not matched to a gene: 1. The CDR3 bases are TGTGCCAGCAGCTTGGTGGGACAGGGGGACACTGAAGCTTTCTTT. Translating it yields CASSLVGQGDTEAFF.

This clone turned up a few times. The chain couples TRBV5-8 to TRBJ2-3; D uncertain. The germline CDR1 and CDR2 sequences are SGHTS and YDEGEE. V dropped 4 bases and J dropped 8 bases, with 8 bases sitting between them. The CDR3 spans 11 residues. The CDR3 sequence is CASSESATQYF. The CDR3 nucleotides are TGTGCCAGCAGCGAGAGTGCTACGCAGTATTTT.

V and J are TRBV4-3 and TRBJ2-6, with a tentative D call TRBD1 (5 bases). There are 16 residues in the CDR3. V shed 1 base and J shed 0 bases, with 7 bases lying between them. CDR1 is LGHNA, CDR2 YSLEER, per germline. CDR3 amino acids: CASSQGGSSGANVLTF. DNA for the CDR3: TGCGCCAGCAGCCAAGGGGGCTCCTCTGGGGCCAACGTCCTGACTTTC.